A single sample gave rise to the 14 T cell receptor beta chains below, sequenced in a study of blood T cell repertoires in COVID-19 (TCRdb year 2020). Receptor libraries were prepared by the immunoSEQ multiplex PCR assay. TCRdb carries this immuneACCESS record with in-frame sequences only. Its versions omit some clonotypes, under half of them owing to an unresolved V gene in the studies checked, with the rest unexplained. The table for this sample lists about 200,000 clones; 83% of them were counted only once. Of the sample, 4.8% falls within the top ten clones. Input material: PBMCs or T cells enriched from blood (not recorded which). The receptor set was obtained from a woman in her fifties or sixties who had been exposed to COVID-19.

V gene TRBV18 combines with J gene TRBJ2-3; D remains ambiguous. The CDR3 is 13 residues long. CDR1 and CDR2 from the germline V gene are KGHSH and LQKENI. The V gene lost 1 base and the J gene lost 2 bases, with 4 bases spanning the gap. CDR3 nucleotide sequence: TGTGCCAGCTCACCACGTAACACAGATACGCAGTATTTT. It encodes CASSPRNTDTQYF.

The table lists this clone with many counts. The chain recombines TRBV9 with TRBJ2-7; D might be TRBD1 (5 bases). This CDR3 is 15 amino acids long. Trimming cost V 2 bases and J 3 bases, with 15 bases left between them. Germline lookup yields CDR1 SGDLS and CDR2 YYNGEE. CDR3 amino acids: CASSVSYGQGYEQYF. CDR3 DNA sequence: TGTGCCAGCAGCGTCAGCTATGGACAAGGCTACGAGCAGTACTTC.

The chain uses TRBV2 and TRBJ1-2, with unresolved D. Trimming pared 5 bases from V and 8 bases from J, leaving 12 bases between. There are 12 residues in the CDR3. Germline-derived CDR1 and CDR2 are SNHLY and FYNNEI. This chain's CDR3 is CASSLQVFGYTF. For the CDR3, the DNA is TGTGCCAGCAGTCTTCAGGTCTTCGGCTACACCTTC.

Concerning this clone: This sample also contains other DNA sequences that code for the same CDR3. V usage is TRBV5-4 and J usage is TRBJ2-5, with 14 bases aligning to TRBD2. This CDR3 comprises 16 residues. Germline V gene lookup returns CDR1 SGHNT and CDR2 YYREEE (reference sequence). Trimming removed 4 bases from V and 5 bases from J; junction bases left unmatched: 7. The DNA for the CDR3 is TGTGCCAGCAGCCCGACTAGCGGGGGGGCCAGGGAGACCCAGTACTTC. This sequence encodes CASSPTSGGARETQYF.

The chain links TRBV14 to TRBJ1-5; tentatively, D is TRBD1 (5 bases). The V gene lost 0 bases and the J gene lost 9 bases, with 9 bases spanning the gap. In germline, CDR1 is SGHDN, CDR2 FVKESK. This CDR3 contains 13 residues. This chain's CDR3 is CASSQEWGGPQHF. DNA for the CDR3: TGTGCCAGCAGCCAAGAATGGGGGGGGCCCCAGCATTTT.

The table lists this clone with a count of one. CDR3 in amino acids: CASSTSGGAYEQYF. CDR3 in DNA: TGCGCCAGCAGTACAAGCGGGGGGGCCTACGAGCAGTACTTC. The chain couples TRBV5-1 to TRBJ2-7; 10 bases are a match to TRBD2. The CDR3 has 14 residues. Trimming took 5 bases from V and 2 from J; bases not matched to a gene: 4. CDR1 SGHRS and CDR2 YFSETQ come from the germline V gene.

The chain joins TRBV10-3 to TRBJ2-3; a possible D gene is TRBD2 (5 bases). Germline-derived CDR1 and CDR2 are ENHRY and SYGVKD. This CDR3 comprises 13 residues. Between the trimmed V and J ends, which lost 2 bases and 5 bases, there was a span of 8 bases. This CDR3 is CAISELTRDTQYF. CDR3 sequence (DNA): TGTGCCATCAGTGAGCTTACTAGAGATACGCAGTATTTT.

CDR3 residues: CASSTGLSGNTIYF. In DNA form, the CDR3 reads TGTGCCAGCAGTACAGGGCTGTCTGGAAACACCATATATTTT. The chain couples TRBV5-5 to TRBJ1-3, with TRBD1 as a possible D gene (6 bases). V lost 5 bases to trimming and J lost 1 base, with 10 bases between them. Germline V gene sequence: CDR1 SGHKS, CDR2 YYEKEE (reference sequence). The CDR3 is made up of 14 amino acids.

The rearrangement joins TRBV6-5 to TRBJ1-2, with a tentative D call TRBD1 (6 bases). This CDR3 is 13 amino acids long. CDR1 and CDR2 (germline): MNHEY, SVGAGI. Trimming cost V 2 bases and J 4 bases, with 8 bases left between them. The CDR3 sequence: CASSYMDSYGYTF. CDR3 coding DNA: TGTGCCAGCAGTTACATGGACAGCTATGGCTACACCTTC.

This clone was seen a few times. The chain couples TRBV15 to TRBJ1-5; D perhaps matches TRBD1 (5 bases). The CDR3 covers 14 residues. The germline V gene has CDR1 LNHNV and CDR2 YYDKDF (reference sequence). V lost 3 bases and J 3 bases, leaving 9 bases between the germline ends. The CDR3 DNA follows: TGTGCCACCAGCAGGGGGGGAAACAATCAGCCCCAGCATTTT. It is translated as CATSRGGNNQPQHF.

This chain connects TRBV7-9 to TRBJ2-5, with unresolved D. In germline, CDR1 is SEHNR, CDR2 FQNEAQ (reference sequence). The CDR3 totals 13 residues. Trimming removed 3 bases at V and 5 bases at J, with 10 bases between. This chain's CDR3 is CASSFPGSETQYF. The CDR3 region has the DNA TGTGCCAGCAGCTTTCCGGGTAGCGAGACCCAGTACTTC.

This clone was seen only once. This chain's CDR3 is CASKTGEDSPLHF. The CDR3 DNA reads TGTGCCAGCAAGACAGGGGAGGATTCACCCCTCCACTTT. This chain links TRBV2 with TRBJ1-6; TRBD1 matches 8 bases. The CDR3 has 13 residues. V was clipped by 7 bases and J by 8 bases; unmatched bases: 4. Per germline, CDR1 SNHLY and CDR2 FYNNEI.

The CDR3 is CASSLGAAGNNEQFF. CDR3 coding DNA: TGTGCCAGCAGCTTAGGCGCAGCGGGGAACAATGAGCAGTTCTTC. The V call is TRBV7-8, the J call TRBJ2-1; 7 bases fit TRBD2. Germline V gene data show CDR1 as SGHVS and CDR2 as FQNEAQ. The CDR3 is 15 residues long. J lost 5 bases, V lost 1 base, and 5 bases had no gene match.

The V and J genes are TRBV7-2 and TRBJ2-1; TRBD2 aligns across 7 bases. Germline lookup yields CDR1 SGHTA and CDR2 FQGNSA. The trim removed 4 bases at V and 7 bases at J, leaving 4 bases unmatched. There are 13 residues in the CDR3. CDR3 DNA sequence: TGTGCCAGCAGCTCGGGACTAAGGAATGAGCAGTTCTTC. Encoded protein: CASSSGLRNEQFF.